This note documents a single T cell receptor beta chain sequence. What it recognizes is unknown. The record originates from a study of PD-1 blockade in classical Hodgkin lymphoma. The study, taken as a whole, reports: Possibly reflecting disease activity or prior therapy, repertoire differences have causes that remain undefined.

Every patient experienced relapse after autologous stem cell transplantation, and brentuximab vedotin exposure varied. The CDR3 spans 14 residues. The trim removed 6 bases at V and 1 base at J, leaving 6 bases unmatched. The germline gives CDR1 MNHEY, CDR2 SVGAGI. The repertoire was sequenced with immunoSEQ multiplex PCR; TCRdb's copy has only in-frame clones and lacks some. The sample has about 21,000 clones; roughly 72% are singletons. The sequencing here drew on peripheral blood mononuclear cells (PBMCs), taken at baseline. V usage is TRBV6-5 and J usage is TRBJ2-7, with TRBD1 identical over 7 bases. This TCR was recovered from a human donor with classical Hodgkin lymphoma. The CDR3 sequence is CASSPLTGSYEQYF. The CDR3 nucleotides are TGTGCCAGCAGCCCCTTGACAGGGTCCTACGAGCAGTACTTC.